These 27 T cell receptor beta chains came from one sample sequenced in a study of identical twins. TCRdb recomputed calls from the 5' RACE reads with MiXCR, one row per CDR3 protein. The table records 400,000 to 550,000 distinct CDR3 sequences, over 11% of them present only once. This sample was shared with a second study, whose subject was yellow fever vaccine responses in identical twins.

Sequences were obtained from CD4+ T cells sorted from blood. The receptors come from a young woman in good health.

This clonotype has a count of ten or more. The chain carries TRBV24-1 and TRBJ2-5; the match to TRBD1 covers 10 bases. V was pared by 4 bases and J by 4 bases, with 14 bases of the junction left unmatched. CDR1 is KGHDR and CDR2 is SFDVKD in the germline V gene. The CDR3 runs 18 residues. This CDR3 is CATSETGQGLTKGETQYF. DNA of the CDR3: TGTGCCACCAGTGAAACGGGACAGGGGCTAACCAAAGGAGAGACCCAGTACTTC.

This chain uses TRBV28 with TRBJ2-3; no clear D gene. This CDR3 is 14 amino acids long. CDR1 is MDHEN and CDR2 is SYDVKM in the germline V gene. V was clipped by 3 bases and J by 4 bases, with 11 bases between them. The CDR3 loop reads CASSLEKRADTQYF. The CDR3 coding sequence is TGTGCCAGCAGTTTGGAGAAAAGGGCAGATACGCAGTATTTT.

This clonotype has at least ten counts. The chain is built from TRBV5-1 and TRBJ2-1, with no clear D. This CDR3 has 13 amino acids. Trimming cost V 5 bases and J 10 bases, with 16 bases left between them. Germline CDR1 SGHRS, CDR2 YFSETQ. This CDR3 is CASSFDQLGEQFF. The CDR3 DNA follows: TGCGCCAGCAGTTTCGACCAACTCGGGGAGCAGTTCTTC. The complete variable domain, with remaining parts taken from reference TRBV5-1 and TRBJ2-1, reads KAGVTQTPRYLIKTRGQQVTLSCSPISGHRSVSWYQQTPGQGLQFLFEYFSETQRNKGNFPGRFSGRQFSNSRSEMNVSTLELGDSALYLCASSFDQLGEQFFGPGTRLTVL.

The chain links TRBV4-1 to TRBJ2-1; unclear D gene. CDR1 is MGHRA and CDR2 is YSYEKL in the germline V gene. The CDR3 totals 14 residues. Deletions cut 0 bases from V and 10 bases from J, with 13 bases between. CDR3 bases: TGCGCCAGCAGCCAAGATAGTGACTTGGCGGAGCAGTTCTTC. Amino acids: CASSQDSDLAEQFF.

Turning to this clonotype: It may be a read error: a sequence one base away is much more abundant. J is TRBJ2-1 and V is TRBV7-2; 10 bases map to TRBD2. The CDR3 loop spans 15 amino acids. Germline V CDR1 and CDR2: SGHTA, FQGNSA. CDR3 DNA: TGTTCCAGCAGCTTAGTCACTAGCGGGGTGAATGAGCAGTTCTTC. It codes for CSSSLVTSGVNEQFF.

This clonotype was recorded many times. This chain uses TRBV4-3 with TRBJ2-7, with unresolved D. V lost 1 base to trimming and J lost 3 bases, with 10 bases between them. Germline V gene data show CDR1 as LGHNA and CDR2 as YSLEER. The CDR3 covers 14 residues. The chain's CDR3 is CASSQGLVGYEQYF. CDR3 DNA: TGCGCCAGCAGCCAAGGGCTAGTTGGCTACGAGCAGTACTTC.

In its sample, this clonotype was seen a few times. V gene TRBV20-1 combines with J gene TRBJ2-7, with 11 positions matching TRBD2. V was pared by 0 bases and J by 0 bases, with 13 bases of the junction left unmatched. From germline, CDR1 is DFQATT and CDR2 SNEGSKA (reference sequence). There are 19 residues in the CDR3. In DNA form, the CDR3 reads TGCAGTGCTAGAGACCTCGGGCTAGCGGGAGGCCGAAGCTCCTACGAGCAGTACTTC. Translation gives CSARDLGLAGGRSSYEQYF.

This clonotype showed up many times. The CDR3 sequence: CASGFSDTLREQYF. DNA for the CDR3: TGTGCCAGCGGATTCTCGGACACCTTGCGGGAGCAGTACTTC. J is TRBJ2-7 and V is TRBV6-5; D perhaps matches TRBD1 (5 bases). Trimming stripped 8 bases from V and 7 bases from J, with 21 bases between. The CDR3 runs 14 residues. Germline V gives CDR1 MNHEY, CDR2 SVGAGI.

The table lists this clonotype with a few counts. CDR3 amino acids: CATSRLENEQFF. CDR3 in DNA: TGTGCCACCAGCAGACTGGAGAATGAGCAGTTCTTC. This sequence joins TRBV15 and TRBJ2-1; no clear D. This CDR3 comprises 12 residues. Trimming removed 2 bases at V and 7 bases at J, with 6 bases between. Germline CDR1 is LNHNV and CDR2 is YYDKDF (reference sequence).

The chain recombines TRBV7-2 with TRBJ2-2; the D gene is possibly TRBD1 (6 bases). Germline CDR1 is SGHTA and CDR2 is FQGNSA. The CDR3 consists of 16 residues. Between the trimmed V and J ends, which lost 0 bases and 3 bases, there was a span of 11 bases. The CDR3 reads CASSLAPQGHTGELFF. CDR3 bases: TGTGCCAGCAGCTTAGCACCTCAGGGGCACACCGGGGAGCTGTTTTTT.

The chain couples TRBV29-1 to TRBJ2-2; 7 bases line up with TRBD2. Trimming at V came to 4 bases and at J to 7 bases, leaving 6 bases not matched to a gene. The CDR3 runs to 13 residues. Germline assignment: CDR1 SQVTM and CDR2 ANQGSEA. CDR3 sequence (DNA): TGCAGCGTTGGGCTCAAGCGGGGCGGGGAGCTGTTTTTT. Amino acid sequence: CSVGLKRGGELFF.

In its sample, this clonotype was seen a few times. The rearrangement uses TRBV5-1 and TRBJ2-7; TRBD1 matches 7 bases. The CDR3 loop spans 13 amino acids. CDR1 is SGHRS and CDR2 is YFSETQ in the germline V gene. V was clipped by 7 bases and J by 2 bases; unmatched bases: 6. In DNA form, the CDR3 reads TGCGCCAGCTCCGGACAGGCGGCCTACGAGCAGTACTTC. Translating gives CASSGQAAYEQYF.

This sequence joins TRBV29-1 and TRBJ2-5; 7 positions match TRBD2. Germline lookup yields CDR1 SQVTM and CDR2 ANQGSEA. The CDR3 is 13 amino acids. V dropped 6 bases and J dropped 3; count of bases not matched to a gene: 7. CDR3 sequence: CSVRLAAKETQYF. The CDR3 DNA is TGCAGCGTAAGACTAGCTGCTAAAGAGACCCAGTACTTC. Based on the CDR3 plus reference TRBV29-1 and TRBJ2-5, the full variable domain is SAVISQKPSRDICQRGTSLTIQCQVDSQVTMMFWYRQQPGQSLTLIATANQGSEATYESGFVIDKFPISRPNLTFSTLTVSNMSPEDSSIYLCSVRLAAKETQYFGPGTRLLVL.

This rearrangement joins TRBV28 to TRBJ1-2; D gene uncertain. The CDR3 is 13 residues long. Germline V lookup: CDR1 MDHEN, CDR2 SYDVKM. The V and J ends lost 5 bases and 4 bases respectively, with 11 bases between them. CDR3 sequence (DNA): TGTGCCAGCAGTCAAGGGATTAGCTATGGCTACACCTTC. This gives the protein CASSQGISYGYTF.

This clonotype appeared a few times. The J gene is TRBJ2-1, the V gene TRBV18; no reliable D call. CDR3 length: 14 residues. V gave up 3 bases and J gave up 8 bases, with 14 bases separating them. Per germline, CDR1 KGHSH and CDR2 LQKENI. CDR3: CASSPGIGTHEQFF. CDR3 nucleotide sequence: TGTGCCAGCTCACCCGGAATCGGCACGCATGAGCAGTTCTTC.

At least ten counts were recorded for this clonotype. The chain is built from TRBV12-3 or TRBV12-4 and TRBJ2-2, with D unresolved. V shed 6 bases and J shed 0 bases, with 11 bases lying between them. The CDR3 spans 15 residues. In DNA, the CDR3 is TGTGCCAGCAGCCGCCCTAGTCCGAACACCGGGGAGCTGTTTTTT. Protein: CASSRPSPNTGELFF.

This clonotype was counted only a few times. The chain links TRBV9 to TRBJ2-7; 7 nucleotides line up with TRBD1. The CDR3 is 13 residues long. Per germline, CDR1 SGDLS and CDR2 YYNGEE. J gave up 9 bases and V 0 bases, and 6 bases lay outside the gene matches. The CDR3 region is CASSVGQGSLQYF. The CDR3, as DNA: TGTGCCAGCAGCGTAGGACAGGGCTCGTTGCAGTACTTC.

This clonotype was seen a few times. The V call is TRBV5-6, the J call TRBJ2-5; D might be TRBD1 (6 bases). The CDR3 sequence is 15 residues long. V lost 0 bases, J lost 5 bases, and 14 bases lay in between. Per germline, CDR1 SGHDT and CDR2 YYEEEE. The CDR3 nucleotides are TGTGCCAGCAGCTTGGCACAGGGACCAGGGGAGACCCAGTACTTC. Translated: CASSLAQGPGETQYF.

V is TRBV9 and J is TRBJ2-3, with D uncertain. Trimming took 0 bases from V and 2 from J, leaving 7 bases between them. CDR3 length: 14 residues. The germline V gene encodes CDR1 SGDLS and CDR2 YYNGEE. The CDR3 reads CASSVVEITDTQYF. CDR3 bases: TGTGCCAGCAGCGTAGTTGAAATCACAGATACGCAGTATTTT.

The V call is TRBV7-2, the J call TRBJ2-1; D ambiguous. This CDR3 comprises 17 residues. Trimming shortened V by 0 bases and J by 0 bases, and 12 bases separated the two germline ends. Germline V lookup: CDR1 SGHTA, CDR2 FQGNSA. CDR3 DNA sequence: TGTGCCAGCAGCTTAGCGCACCGGTATGGCTCCTACAATGAGCAGTTCTTC. Residues: CASSLAHRYGSYNEQFF.

This chain connects TRBV5-1 to TRBJ2-1; D gene ambiguous. Trimming pared 0 bases from V and 6 bases from J, leaving 16 bases between. CDR1 and CDR2 from the germline V gene are SGHRS and YFSETQ. CDR3 length: 16 amino acids. CDR3 DNA sequence: TGCGCCAGCAGCTTGGGAGTAGGGAATGCCCTCAATGAGCAGTTCTTC. Residues: CASSLGVGNALNEQFF. Filled out from reference TRBV5-1 and TRBJ2-1, the complete variable domain reads KAGVTQTPRYLIKTRGQQVTLSCSPISGHRSVSWYQQTPGQGLQFLFEYFSETQRNKGNFPGRFSGRQFSNSRSEMNVSTLELGDSALYLCASSLGVGNALNEQFFGPGTRLTVL.

This chain links TRBV7-9 with TRBJ2-5; the D call may be TRBD1 or TRBD2 (6 bases each). V lost 5 bases, J lost 4 bases, and 17 bases lay in between. The CDR3 contains 15 residues. The germline V gene encodes CDR1 SEHNR and CDR2 FQNEAQ (reference sequence). CDR3 sequence (DNA): TGTGCCAGCAGCCCCACGGGGGCTATAGGAGAGACCCAGTACTTC. Amino acids: CASSPTGAIGETQYF.

A few counts support this clonotype. This chain connects TRBV10-2 to TRBJ2-3; D may be TRBD2 (6 bases). CDR1 is WSHSY and CDR2 is SAAADI in the germline V gene. This CDR3 is built from 15 residues. V dropped 2 bases and J dropped 2 bases, with 11 bases sitting between them. CDR3 sequence: CASSERGLITDTQYF. In nucleotides, the CDR3 is TGCGCCAGCAGTGAGAGGGGACTTATCACAGATACGCAGTATTTT.

A few counts support this clonotype. This chain links TRBV6-6 with TRBJ1-3; D is unclear. Germline V CDR1 and CDR2: MNHNY, SVGAGI (reference sequence). With 6 bases removed from V and 4 bases from J, the gap between germline ends came to 10 bases. The CDR3 sequence is 13 residues long. CDR3 sequence reads: CASRRRGGNTIYF. The DNA for the CDR3 is TGTGCCAGCAGACGGAGAGGGGGAAACACCATATATTTT.

CDR3 sequence reads: CAISEKVEGQPQHF. Here the CDR3 DNA reads TGTGCCATCAGTGAAAAAGTAGAGGGTCAGCCCCAGCATTTT. This chain uses TRBV10-3 with TRBJ1-5; no reliable D call. Germline CDR1 ENHRY, CDR2 SYGVKD. The V and J ends lost 3 bases and 6 bases respectively, with 12 bases between them. The CDR3 is 14 residues long.

At least ten counts were recorded for this clonotype. The chain uses TRBV24-1 and TRBJ2-1; D ambiguous. Germline V gene lookup returns CDR1 KGHDR and CDR2 SFDVKD. The CDR3 is 12 residues long. V lost 4 bases, J lost 4 bases, and 4 bases lay in between. The CDR3 here is CATSDPYNEQFF. In DNA, the CDR3 is TGTGCCACCAGTGACCCGTACAATGAGCAGTTCTTC.

The chain has TRBV7-9 and TRBJ2-7, with D possibly TRBD1 on 6 matching bases. The CDR3 loop spans 15 amino acids. Germline loops: CDR1 SEHNR, CDR2 FQNEAQ (reference sequence). The V and J ends lost 5 bases and 3 bases respectively, with 17 bases between them. The CDR3 protein is CASSRQDPPLYEQYF. CDR3 bases: TGTGCCAGCAGCCGACAGGACCCCCCTCTCTACGAGCAGTACTTC.